This T cell receptor beta chain was sequenced for a study of PD-1 blockade in classical Hodgkin lymphoma. Background on the study: Every 2 weeks, patients had 3 mg/kg nivolumab intravenously. Study-wide results and limits: Exclusion removed patients who began nivolumab under 1 year after ASCT. In CD4+ cells, TCR diversity went up significantly by C4D1, but in CD8+ cells it did not.

The V gene lost 4 bases and the J gene lost 6 bases, with 13 bases spanning the gap. The CDR3 loop spans 13 amino acids. Germline values: CDR1 SGHNT, CDR2 YYREEE (reference sequence). Time point reported: cycle 4 day 1 (C4D1), after less than seven weeks of nivolumab. Following autologous stem cell transplantation, relapse occurred in every patient, and exposure to brentuximab vedotin varied. CD8+ T cell isolation from thawed PBMCs was performed by magnetic negative selection. Profiling relied on immunoSEQ multiplex PCR, and the TCRdb table lists in-frame clones only, not all of them. The sample yields about 19,000 clones, about 87% seen once. The table lists this clone with a few counts. Its target is not known.

The receptor was isolated from a human donor with classical Hodgkin lymphoma. The genes are TRBV5-4 and TRBJ1-2; no reliable D call. The sequencing here drew on CD8+ T cells from blood, taken before the fourth cycle of nivolumab. The DNA of the CDR3 is TGTGCCAGCAGCCCCATAGCGGGAGATGGCTACACCTTC. Protein: CASSPIAGDGYTF.